This T cell receptor beta chain was sequenced in a study of blood T cell repertoires in COVID-19. Study-wide background: The United States, Italy and Spain supplied acute and convalescent COVID-19 samples. The cDNA or gDNA used as material had been derived from T cells, B-cell-depleted T cells, or PBMCs.

This CDR3 has 16 residues. CDR1 PRHDT and CDR2 FYEKMQ come from the germline V gene (reference sequence). V was pared by 3 bases and J by 6 bases, with 19 bases between. The authors' processing: The authors estimated nucleated cell counts from reference gene primer amplification. The table came from immunoSEQ multiplex PCR; TCRdb's copy has only in-frame clones and leaves some out. V and J calls and clone size are copied from that table; D and trimming were computed from the DNA. This sample has about 270,000 clones, with about 86% found just once. Sequencing was done on a sample of peripheral blood. The clonotype was recovered from an older woman with COVID-19, enrolled during active disease. J is TRBJ2-3 and V is TRBV13; a weak D match, TRBD1 (6 bases). The CDR3 is CASSLGSRTASDTQYF. The CDR3 region has the DNA TGTGCCAGCAGCTTGGGGTCACGGACAGCCTCGGATACGCAGTATTTT.